This T cell receptor beta chain is from a study of cytomegalovirus exposure and HLA in healthy donors. Study results and caveats: As a later analysis showed, a missense DCLRE1C variant was linked to trimming of TCR beta V- and J-genes.

The V gene's germline CDR1 is SNHLY and CDR2 FYNNEI. CDR3 length: 15 amino acids. V gave up 6 bases and J gave up 2 bases; unmatched junction bases: 3. As for this clone: Its antigen remains unknown.

The PCR made use of 60 Vbeta and 13 Jbeta primers. Sequencing used immunoSEQ multiplex PCR; TCRdb keeps in-frame clones, though not all of them. Of around 130,000 clones in the sample, over 70% were seen once. In nominal health when sampled, donors likely had unrecorded immune exposures nonetheless. The sequence was collected from a woman aged 18-29 years in good health and CMV-seronegative. This chain joins TRBV2 and TRBJ1-5; 11 bases map to TRBD1. The material sequenced was PBMCs. DNA for the CDR3: TGTGCCAGCAGCGGGGACAGGGGGGGCAATCAGCCCCAGCATTTT. As protein: CASSGDRGGNQPQHF.